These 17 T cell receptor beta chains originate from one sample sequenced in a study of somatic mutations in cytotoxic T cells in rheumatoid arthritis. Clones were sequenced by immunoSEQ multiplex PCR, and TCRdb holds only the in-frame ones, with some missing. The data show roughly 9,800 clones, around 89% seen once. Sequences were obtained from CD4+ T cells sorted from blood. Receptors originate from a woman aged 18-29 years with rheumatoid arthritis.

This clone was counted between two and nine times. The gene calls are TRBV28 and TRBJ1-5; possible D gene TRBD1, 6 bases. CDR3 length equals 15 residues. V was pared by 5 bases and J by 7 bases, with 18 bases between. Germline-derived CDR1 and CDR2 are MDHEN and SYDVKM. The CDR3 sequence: CASSPQGPARQPQHF. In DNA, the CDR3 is TGTGCCAGCAGTCCGCAGGGGCCGGCCAGGCAGCCCCAGCATTTT.

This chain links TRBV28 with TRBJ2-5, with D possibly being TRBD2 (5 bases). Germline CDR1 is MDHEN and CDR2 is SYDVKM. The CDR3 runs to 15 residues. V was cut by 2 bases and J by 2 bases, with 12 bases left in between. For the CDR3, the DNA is TGTGCCAGCAGTTTAATAGAGGGTATTCAAGAGACCCAGTACTTC. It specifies CASSLIEGIQETQYF.

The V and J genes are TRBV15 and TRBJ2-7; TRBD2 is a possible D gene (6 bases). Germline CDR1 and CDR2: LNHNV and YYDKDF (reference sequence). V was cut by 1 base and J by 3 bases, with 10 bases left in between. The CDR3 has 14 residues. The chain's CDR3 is CATSRAGAGYEQYF. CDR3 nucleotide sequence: TGTGCCACCAGCAGAGCGGGAGCTGGCTACGAGCAGTACTTC.

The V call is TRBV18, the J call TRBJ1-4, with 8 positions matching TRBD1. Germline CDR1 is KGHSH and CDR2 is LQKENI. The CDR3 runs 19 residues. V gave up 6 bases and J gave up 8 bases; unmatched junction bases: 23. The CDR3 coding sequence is TGTGCCAGCTCTAACAACCTAGTGGACAGGGTGCTCCAAATGGAAAAACTGTTTTTT. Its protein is CASSNNLVDRVLQMEKLFF.

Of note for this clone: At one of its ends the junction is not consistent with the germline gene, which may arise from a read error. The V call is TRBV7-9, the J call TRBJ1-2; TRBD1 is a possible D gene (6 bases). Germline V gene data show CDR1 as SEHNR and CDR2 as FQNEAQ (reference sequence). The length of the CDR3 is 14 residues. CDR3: CASSLAVGASSPIF. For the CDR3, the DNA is TGTGCCAGCAGCTTAGCGGTGGGGGCGAGCTCTCCAATTTTC.

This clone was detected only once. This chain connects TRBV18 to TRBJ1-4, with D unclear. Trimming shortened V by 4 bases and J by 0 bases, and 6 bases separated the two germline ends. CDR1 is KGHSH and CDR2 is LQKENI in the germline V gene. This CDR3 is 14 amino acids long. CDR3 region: CASSLGATNEKLFF. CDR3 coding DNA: TGTGCCAGCTCACTCGGAGCAACTAATGAAAAACTGTTTTTT.

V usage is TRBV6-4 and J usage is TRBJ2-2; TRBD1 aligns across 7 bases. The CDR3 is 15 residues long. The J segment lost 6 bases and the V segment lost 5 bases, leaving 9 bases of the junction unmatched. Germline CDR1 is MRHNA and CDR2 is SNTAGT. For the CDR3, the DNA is TGTGCCAGCAGTCCACAGGGGATGGTGGCCGGGGAGCTGTTTTTT. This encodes CASSPQGMVAGELFF.

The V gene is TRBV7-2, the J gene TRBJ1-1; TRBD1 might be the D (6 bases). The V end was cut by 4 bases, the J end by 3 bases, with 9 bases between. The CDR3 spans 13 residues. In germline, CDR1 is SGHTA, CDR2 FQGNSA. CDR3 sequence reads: CASSYRVDTEAFF. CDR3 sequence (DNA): TGTGCCAGCAGCTACAGGGTTGACACTGAAGCTTTCTTT.

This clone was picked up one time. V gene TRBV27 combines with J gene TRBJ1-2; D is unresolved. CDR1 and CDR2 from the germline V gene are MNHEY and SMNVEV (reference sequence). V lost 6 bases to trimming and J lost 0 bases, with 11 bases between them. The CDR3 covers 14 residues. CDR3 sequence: CASSPYFTNYGYTF. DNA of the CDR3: TGTGCCAGCAGCCCTTATTTTACTAACTATGGCTACACCTTC.

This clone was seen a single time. In DNA form, the CDR3 reads TGTGCCAGCAGAACGGGACAGGGAGTTTATCAGCCCCAGCATTTT. Translation gives CASRTGQGVYQPQHF. The chain couples TRBV6-6 to TRBJ1-5, with 9 bases fitting TRBD1. The CDR3 consists of 15 residues. With 6 bases clipped from V and 5 bases from J, the junction kept 8 bases outside the gene matches. Germline values: CDR1 MNHNY, CDR2 SVGAGI (reference sequence).

In DNA form, the CDR3 reads TGTGCCAGCAGCGTCGGAGTTTCAAACATTCAGTACTTC. Amino acids: CASSVGVSNIQYF. The chain recombines TRBV9 with TRBJ2-4; no reliable D call. Trimming stripped 2 bases from V and 6 bases from J, with 9 bases between. Germline CDR1 is SGDLS and CDR2 is YYNGEE. The CDR3 runs 13 residues.

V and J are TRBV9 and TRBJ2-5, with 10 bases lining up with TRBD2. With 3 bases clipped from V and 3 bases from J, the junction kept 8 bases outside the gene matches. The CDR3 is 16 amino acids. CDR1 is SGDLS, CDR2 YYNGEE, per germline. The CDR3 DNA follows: TGTGCCAGCAGCGCCCGAATAGCGGGAGGAGAAGAGACCCAGTACTTC. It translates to CASSARIAGGEETQYF.

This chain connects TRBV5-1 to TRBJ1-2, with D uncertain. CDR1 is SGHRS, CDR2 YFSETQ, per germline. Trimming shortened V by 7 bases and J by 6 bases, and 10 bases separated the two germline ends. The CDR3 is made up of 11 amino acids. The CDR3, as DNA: TGCGCCAGCCCTGAGGAAAATGGCTACACCTTC. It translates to CASPEENGYTF.

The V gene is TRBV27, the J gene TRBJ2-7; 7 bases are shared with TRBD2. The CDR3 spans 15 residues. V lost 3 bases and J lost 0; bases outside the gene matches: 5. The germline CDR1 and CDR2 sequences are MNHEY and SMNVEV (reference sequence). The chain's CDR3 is CASSFREGSSYEQYF. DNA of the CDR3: TGTGCCAGCAGTTTTAGGGAGGGGAGCTCCTACGAGCAGTACTTC.

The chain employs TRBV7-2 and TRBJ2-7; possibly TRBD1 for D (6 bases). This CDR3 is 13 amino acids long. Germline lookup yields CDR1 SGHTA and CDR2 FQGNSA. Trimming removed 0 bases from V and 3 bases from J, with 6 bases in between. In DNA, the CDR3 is TGTGCCAGCAGCTTAGCAGGGGGCTACGAGCAGTACTTC. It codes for CASSLAGGYEQYF.

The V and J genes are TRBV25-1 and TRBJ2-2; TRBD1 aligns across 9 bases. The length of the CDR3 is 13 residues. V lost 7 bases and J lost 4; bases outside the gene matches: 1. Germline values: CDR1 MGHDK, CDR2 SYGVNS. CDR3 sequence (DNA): TGTGCCAGCAAGGGACAGGGCACCGGGGAGCTGTTTTTT. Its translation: CASKGQGTGELFF.

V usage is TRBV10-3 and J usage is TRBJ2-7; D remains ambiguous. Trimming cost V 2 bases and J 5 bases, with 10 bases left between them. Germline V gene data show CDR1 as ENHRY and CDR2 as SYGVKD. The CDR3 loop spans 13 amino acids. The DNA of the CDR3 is TGTGCCATCAGTGAGCCCAGTATCGACGAGCAGTACTTC. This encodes CAISEPSIDEQYF.